These 25 T cell receptor beta chains came from one sample sequenced in a study of tumor-infiltrating lymphocytes in primary liver carcinoma. Using a constant-region primer together with ProtoScript II reverse transcriptase, TCR beta cDNA was made from about 500 ng of total RNA. Researchers made the TCR beta libraries by running three nested multiplex PCR rounds with slightly modified ARM-PCR. Investigators reported that the first two PCR rounds, at around 10 cycles each, used TRBV1-TRBV30 forward primers with a C-beta reverse primer. A single record per CDR3 protein comes from TCRdb applying MiXCR to the multiplex PCR reads. The table shows approximately 340,000 distinct CDR3 sequences, with less than 65% occurring only once. Germline DNA was also extracted, while the blood RNA originated from unsorted whole blood. The source material was peripheral blood. The source is a man between 40 and 49 years old with primary liver carcinoma and hepatitis B virus infection.

Turning to this clonotype: At one end, the junction sequence differs from germline, possibly due to a read error. V usage is TRBV11-2 and J usage is TRBJ2-2; D unresolved. CDR3 length: 18 residues. Looked up from germline, CDR1 is SGHAT and CDR2 is FQNNGV. The CDR3 region has the DNA TGTGCTAGCAGCTTTAGATTTGTAACCAGGCAGAACACCGGGGAGCTGTTTTTT. Translated: CASSFRFVTRQNTGELFF.

A remark on this clonotype: A read error may account for a junction end that differs from germline. The rearrangement uses TRBV12-3 or TRBV12-4 and TRBJ2-7; D may be TRBD1 (7 bases). CDR3 length: 15 amino acids. CDR3 DNA: TGTACCAGCAGGCCCAGGGGGTGGGGAGGCTACGAGCAGTACTTC. Translation gives CTSRPRGWGGYEQYF.

This clonotype was seen repeatedly, ten times or more. The genes are TRBV4-2 and TRBJ2-7; 7 positions match TRBD1. This CDR3 is built from 15 residues. Germline CDR1 and CDR2: LGHNA and YNFKEQ. The trim removed 4 bases at V and 7 bases at J, leaving 13 bases unmatched. CDR3 sequence reads: CASSLSTRGTGEQYF. The CDR3 DNA reads as TGTGCCAGCAGCCTATCTACCAGGGGGACGGGGGAGCAGTACTTC.

CDR3 bases: TGTGCCAGTAAGGCCTTAGGACAAGGGTGGACCACTGGGGAGACCCAGTACTTC. It encodes CASKALGQGWTTGETQYF. The V and J genes are TRBV11-2 and TRBJ2-5; possibly TRBD1 for D (5 bases). From germline, CDR1 is SGHAT and CDR2 FQNNGV. V was shortened by 9 bases and J by 5 bases, with 31 bases between the two germline ends. The CDR3 covers 18 residues.

This clonotype occurred a few times. The V and J genes are TRBV28 and TRBJ2-7; the D is unclear. Germline-derived CDR1 and CDR2 are MDHEN and SYDVKM. There are 15 residues in the CDR3. The V end lost 3 bases, the J end lost 5 bases, and 17 bases lay between the germline ends. As DNA, the CDR3 is TGTGCCAGCAGTTTTTTGTATCGGGCTAGACACGAGCAGTACTTC. It specifies CASSFLYRARHEQYF.

With respect to this clonotype: A read error may be the cause here, since a much bigger clone is one base away. V is TRBV6-1 and J is TRBJ1-5, with TRBD1 as a possible D gene (6 bases). Germline CDR1 reads MNHNS; CDR2 reads SASEGT. V was trimmed by 7 bases and J by 4 bases, leaving 26 bases between them. The CDR3 consists of 18 residues. Here the CDR3 reads CASNTGTWVPAGNQPQHF. As DNA, the CDR3 is TGTGCCAGCAATACCGGGACATGGGTTCCAGCTGGTAATCAGCCCCAGCATTTT.

There are many counts of this clonotype. The rearrangement links TRBV6-2 or TRBV6-3 to TRBJ2-6, with a tentative D call TRBD2 (6 bases). This CDR3 contains 19 residues. Germline loops: CDR1 MNHEY, CDR2 SVGEGT. The V and J ends lost 6 bases and 0 bases respectively, with 21 bases between them. DNA for the CDR3: TGTGCCAGCAGCCCTTGGGGGGACTTAAACTTCTCTGGGGCCAACGTCCTGACTTTC. Translating gives CASSPWGDLNFSGANVLTF.

The chain is built from TRBV5-6 and TRBJ2-3, with 13 positions matching TRBD2. V dropped 2 bases and J dropped 8; count of bases not matched to a gene: 5. This CDR3 is built from 15 residues. The germline V gene has CDR1 SGHDT and CDR2 YYEEEE. The CDR3: CASSFGLAGAGTQYF. For the CDR3, the DNA is TGTGCCAGCAGCTTTGGACTAGCGGGAGCAGGTACGCAGTATTTT.

Points on this clonotype: This may arise from a read error, as a much more abundant clone is one base away. The chain combines TRBV10-3 with TRBJ1-6, with D uncertain. This CDR3 is built from 13 residues. Germline-derived CDR1 and CDR2 are ENHRY and SYGVKD. V was clipped by 11 bases and J by 8 bases, with 16 bases between them. The CDR3 nucleotides read TGTGCCGTCCGTGTGGAACCGGATTCACCCCTCCACTTT. Translating it yields CAVRVEPDSPLHF.

As to this clonotype: Because it lacks the conserved phenylalanine or tryptophan at the end, this CDR3 is likely a read error. The chain combines TRBV11-2 with TRBJ2-7; a possible D gene is TRBD2 (7 bases). CDR1 SGHAT and CDR2 FQNNGV come from the germline V gene. This CDR3 contains 13 residues. V dropped 7 bases and J dropped 10 bases, with 20 bases sitting between them. CDR3 nucleotide sequence: TGTGCCAGCAACGCTCCGGGGGGCGGCGAACAGTACCTC. Encoded protein: CASNAPGGGEQYL.

On this clonotype: With only one base between it and a far larger clone, this is likely a read error. The conserved closing phenylalanine or tryptophan is absent in this CDR3, likely reflecting a read error. The chain combines TRBV6-5 with TRBJ2-7, with D hard to call. The CDR3 spans 11 residues. Germline V lookup: CDR1 MNHEY, CDR2 SVGAGI. With 5 bases removed from V and 3 bases from J, the gap between germline ends came to 5 bases. CDR3 residues: CASSPSYEQYS. CDR3 nucleotide sequence: TGTGCCAGCAGTCCCAGCTACGAGCAGTACTCC.

In regard to this clonotype: This is likely a read error, given that the CDR3 carries no conserved phenylalanine or tryptophan at its end. It is unclear where the CDR3 begins or ends on the DNA, so no DNA is shown, and the CDR3 is as TCRdb lists it. The chain uses TRBV11-2 and TRBJ2-1; the tabulated D call, TRBD2, remains unverified against the DNA. The CDR3 sequence runs 13 residues, both termini included. Looked up from germline, CDR1 is SGHAT and CDR2 is FQNNGV. This chain's CDR3 is CASSLDRLAMGFS.

Of note for this clonotype: One base away lies a much larger clone, so this may be a sequencing read error. This chain connects TRBV5-5 to TRBJ2-5; unclear D gene. Germline assignment: CDR1 SGHKS and CDR2 YYEKEE (reference sequence). The CDR3 contains 11 residues. V dropped 3 bases and J dropped 5 bases, with 5 bases sitting between them. CDR3 in amino acids: CASSSAETQYF. The DNA of the CDR3 is TGTGCCAGCAGCTCTGCGGAGACCCAGTACTTC.

As to this clonotype: This CDR3 is missing its conserved last phenylalanine or tryptophan, likely due to a read error. No DNA is shown, since the ends of the CDR3 on it are uncertain; the CDR3 is the one TCRdb lists. The chain recombines TRBV10-3 with TRBJ1-1; the table's D call of TRBD1 was not tested on the DNA. The V gene's germline CDR1 is ENHRY and CDR2 SYGVKD. The CDR3 is made up of 12 amino acids, end residues included. The CDR3 spells CAIDSGQANVFL.

Only one count was recorded for this clonotype. Germline is not matched at one junction end, which may reflect a read error. The V call is TRBV4-3, the J call TRBJ2-1; D may be TRBD2 (5 bases). CDR1 is LGHNA and CDR2 is YSLEER in the germline V gene. The CDR3 is made up of 14 amino acids. The CDR3 DNA is TGCACCAGCAGCCAAGATTCAGGTCGGGGTGAGCGGTTCTTC. Translating gives CTSSQDSGRGERFF.

The sample holds a few counts of this clonotype. The chain carries TRBV11-2 and TRBJ1-2; TRBD1 is a possible D gene (6 bases). The V end lost 5 bases, the J end lost 13 bases, and 23 bases lay between the germline ends. The CDR3 length is 14 residues. Germline V gives CDR1 SGHAT, CDR2 FQNNGV. The CDR3 bases are TGTGCCAGCAGCCCGCGGACAGCTAACTATGACTGCACCTTC. Residues: CASSPRTANYDCTF.

This clonotype came up a few times. At one end the junction does not follow the germline gene, possibly because of a read error. This chain links TRBV28 with TRBJ1-1; 9 bases map to TRBD1. The CDR3 runs 15 residues. Germline values: CDR1 MDHEN, CDR2 SYDVKM. CDR3 in amino acids: CVSIARGRTGGKAFF. The CDR3 nucleotides read TGTGTCAGCATCGCTAGGGGCCGAACAGGGGGCAAGGCTTTCTTT.

The rearrangement joins TRBV29-1 to TRBJ2-3; D uncertain. CDR3 size: 12 residues. Trimming stripped 3 bases from V and 5 bases from J, with 9 bases between. Per the germline V gene, CDR1 is SQVTM and CDR2 is ANQGSEA. The CDR3 is CSVEDHKDTQYF. DNA for the CDR3: TGCAGCGTTGAGGACCATAAAGATACGCAGTATTTT.

For this clonotype: One end of the junction does not line up with germline, which may come from a read error. The chain has TRBV6-6 and TRBJ2-3; 8 bases align to TRBD1. Germline CDR1 and CDR2: MNHNY and SVGAGI (reference sequence). The CDR3 is made up of 13 amino acids. The DNA for the CDR3 is TGTGCCAGCATGACAGGGGTGGTAGATATGCAGAATTTT. This translates into CASMTGVVDMQNF.

This clonotype was counted many times. The gene calls are TRBV11-2 and TRBJ2-7; perhaps TRBD2 as D (7 bases). CDR1 and CDR2 (germline): SGHAT, FQNNGV. The CDR3 runs to 12 residues. V lost 11 bases and J 6 bases, leaving 17 bases between the germline ends. In nucleotides, the CDR3 is TGTGCCTCCCAAGGGGGGGGGGGCGAGCAGTACTTC. As protein: CASQGGGGEQYF.

Only one count was recorded for this clonotype. Being one base from a much bigger clone, this may be a read error. The genes are TRBV10-3 and TRBJ2-1; D call uncertain. The germline gives CDR1 ENHRY, CDR2 SYGVKD. CDR3 size: 14 residues. The CDR3 coding sequence is TGTGCCACCAGTGAGCCGAGTAGTACGAATGAGCAGTTCTTC. It is translated as CATSEPSSTNEQFF.

About this clonotype: One junction end does not reproduce the germline sequence, and a read error may be involved. This chain links TRBV6-6 with TRBJ2-1; D perhaps matches TRBD2 (7 bases). CDR3 length: 14 residues. Per germline, CDR1 MNHNY and CDR2 SVGAGI (reference sequence). The CDR3 spells CASSLIGGPSEQFF. The CDR3 bases are TGTGCCAGCAGCCTGATCGGGGGGCCGAGTGAGCAGTTCTTT.

Worth noting for this clonotype: A much larger clone lies one base from this, so it may be a read error. The chain combines TRBV6-5 with TRBJ1-2, with 7 bases aligning to TRBD1. The germline gives CDR1 MNHEY, CDR2 SVGAGI. The CDR3 is made up of 14 amino acids. The CDR3 nucleotides read TGTGCCAGCAATTACTCGCAGGGGGACTATGGCTACACCTTC. It specifies CASNYSQGDYGYTF.

With regard to this clonotype: A much larger clone lies a single base off, so this may be a read error. The V gene is TRBV29-1, the J gene TRBJ1-4; 7 nucleotides align to TRBD1. Germline-derived CDR1 and CDR2 are SQVTM and ANQGSEA. This CDR3 has 13 residues. The CDR3 loop reads CSVSVQGYEKPFF. The CDR3 DNA reads as TGCAGCGTTTCGGTACAGGGGTATGAAAAACCGTTTTTT.

Details on this clonotype: One base away lies a much larger clone, so this may be a sequencing read error. The J gene is TRBJ2-7, the V gene TRBV28, with 7 nucleotides matching TRBD1. This CDR3 has 15 residues. Germline CDR1 MDHEN, CDR2 SYDVKM. The junction had 14 bases not matched to a gene; V was cut back by 5 bases and J by 7 bases. CDR3: CASSPGTDLYNEQYF. CDR3 nucleotides: TGTGCCAGCAGTCCCGGGACAGACCTCTACAATGAGCAGTACTTC.